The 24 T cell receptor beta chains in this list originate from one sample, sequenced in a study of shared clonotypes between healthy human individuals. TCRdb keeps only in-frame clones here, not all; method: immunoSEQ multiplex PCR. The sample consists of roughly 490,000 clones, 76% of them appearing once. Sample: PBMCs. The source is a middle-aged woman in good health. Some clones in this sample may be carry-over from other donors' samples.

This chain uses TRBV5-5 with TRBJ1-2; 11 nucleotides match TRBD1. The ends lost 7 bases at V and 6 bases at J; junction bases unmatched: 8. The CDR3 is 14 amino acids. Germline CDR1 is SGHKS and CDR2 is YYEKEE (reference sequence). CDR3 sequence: CASGWTGQGDGYTF. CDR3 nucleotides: TGTGCCAGCGGTTGGACGGGACAGGGGGATGGCTACACCTTC.

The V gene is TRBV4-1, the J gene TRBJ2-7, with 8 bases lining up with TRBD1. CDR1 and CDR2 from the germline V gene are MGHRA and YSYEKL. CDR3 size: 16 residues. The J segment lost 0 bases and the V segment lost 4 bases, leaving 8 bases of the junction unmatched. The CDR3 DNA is TGCGCCAGCAGCCGCGGAGGACAGGGAAACTCCTACGAGCAGTACTTC. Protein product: CASSRGGQGNSYEQYF.

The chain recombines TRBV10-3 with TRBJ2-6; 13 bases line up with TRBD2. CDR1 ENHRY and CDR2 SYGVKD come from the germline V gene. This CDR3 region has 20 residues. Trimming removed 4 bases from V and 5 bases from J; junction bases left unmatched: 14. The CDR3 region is CAISGPTSGRSEGRANVLTF. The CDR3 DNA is TGTGCCATCAGTGGCCCGACTAGCGGGAGGTCCGAGGGGCGGGCCAACGTCCTGACTTTC.

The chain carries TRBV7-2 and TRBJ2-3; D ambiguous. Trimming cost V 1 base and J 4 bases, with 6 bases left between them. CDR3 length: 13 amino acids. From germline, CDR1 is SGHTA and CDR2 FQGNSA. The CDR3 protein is CASSLVHADTQYF. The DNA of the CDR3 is TGTGCCAGCAGCTTAGTTCACGCAGATACGCAGTATTTT.

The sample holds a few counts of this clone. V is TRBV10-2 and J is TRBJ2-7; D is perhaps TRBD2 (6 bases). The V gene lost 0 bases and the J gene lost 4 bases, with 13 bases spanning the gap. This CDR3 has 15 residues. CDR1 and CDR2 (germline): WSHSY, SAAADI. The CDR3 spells CASSESSSALYEQYF. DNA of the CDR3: TGCGCCAGCAGTGAGTCGTCTAGCGCGTTATACGAGCAGTACTTC.

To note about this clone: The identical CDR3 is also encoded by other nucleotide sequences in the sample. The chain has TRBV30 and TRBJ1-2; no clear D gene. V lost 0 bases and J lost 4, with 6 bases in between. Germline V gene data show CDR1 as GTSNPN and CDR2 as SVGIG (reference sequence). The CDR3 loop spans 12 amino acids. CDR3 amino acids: CAWSVSGYGYTF. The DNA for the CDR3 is TGTGCCTGGAGTGTATCGGGCTATGGCTACACCTTC.

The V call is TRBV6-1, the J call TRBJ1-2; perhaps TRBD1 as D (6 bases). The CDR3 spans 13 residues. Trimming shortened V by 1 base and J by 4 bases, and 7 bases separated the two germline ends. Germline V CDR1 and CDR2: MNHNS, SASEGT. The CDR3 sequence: CASSEGGAYGYTF. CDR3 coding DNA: TGTGCCAGCAGTGAAGGGGGGGCCTATGGCTACACCTTC.

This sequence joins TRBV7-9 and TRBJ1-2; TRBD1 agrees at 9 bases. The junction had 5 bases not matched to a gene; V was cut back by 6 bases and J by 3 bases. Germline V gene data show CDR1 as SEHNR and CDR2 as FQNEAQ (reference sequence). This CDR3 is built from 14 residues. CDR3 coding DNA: TGTGCCAGCAGGGGGACAGGGAACCACTATGGCTACACCTTC. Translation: CASRGTGNHYGYTF. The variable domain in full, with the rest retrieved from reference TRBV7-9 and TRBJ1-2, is DTGVSQNPRHKITKRGQNVTFRCDPISEHNRLYWYRQTLGQGPEFLTYFQNEAQLEKSRLLSDRFSAERPKGSFSTLEIQRTEQGDSAMYLCASRGTGNHYGYTFGSGTRLTVV.

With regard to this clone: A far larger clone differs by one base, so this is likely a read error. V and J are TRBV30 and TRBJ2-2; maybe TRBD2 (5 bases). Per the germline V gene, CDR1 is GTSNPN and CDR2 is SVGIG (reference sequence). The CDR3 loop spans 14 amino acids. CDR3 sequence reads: CTWSSGLEAGELFF. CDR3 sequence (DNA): TGTACCTGGAGTTCAGGACTGGAGGCCGGGGAGCTGTTTTTT.

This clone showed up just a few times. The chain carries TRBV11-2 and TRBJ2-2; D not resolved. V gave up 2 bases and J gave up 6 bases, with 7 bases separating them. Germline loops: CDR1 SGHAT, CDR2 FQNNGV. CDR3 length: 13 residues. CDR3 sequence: CASSLFRSGELFF. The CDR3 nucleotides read TGTGCCAGCAGCTTATTTCGCTCCGGGGAGCTGTTTTTT.

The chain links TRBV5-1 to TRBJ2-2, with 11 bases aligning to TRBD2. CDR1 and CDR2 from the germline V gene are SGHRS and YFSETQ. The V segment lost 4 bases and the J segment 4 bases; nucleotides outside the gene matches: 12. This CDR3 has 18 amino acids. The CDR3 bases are TGCGCCAGCAGCCTCAGACTAGCGGGATTCGGGGGCACCGGGGAGCTGTTTTTT. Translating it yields CASSLRLAGFGGTGELFF. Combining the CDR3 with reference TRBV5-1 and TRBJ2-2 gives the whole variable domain KAGVTQTPRYLIKTRGQQVTLSCSPISGHRSVSWYQQTPGQGLQFLFEYFSETQRNKGNFPGRFSGRQFSNSRSEMNVSTLELGDSALYLCASSLRLAGFGGTGELFFGEGSRLTVL.

This chain's CDR3 is CASSPPARLGSTDTQYF. The CDR3 nucleotides are TGTGCCAGCAGCCCACCCGCCAGGTTGGGGAGCACAGATACGCAGTATTTT. The chain employs TRBV7-9 and TRBJ2-3; no reliable D call. V lost 5 bases and J 0 bases, leaving 18 bases between the germline ends. The CDR3 is 17 residues long. The germline gives CDR1 SEHNR, CDR2 FQNEAQ (reference sequence).

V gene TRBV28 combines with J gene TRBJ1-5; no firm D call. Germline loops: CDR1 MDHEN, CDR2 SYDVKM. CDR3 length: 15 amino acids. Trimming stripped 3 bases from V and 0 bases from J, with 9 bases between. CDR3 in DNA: TGTGCCAGCAGTTTTAGAATATATAGCAATCAGCCCCAGCATTTT. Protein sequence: CASSFRIYSNQPQHF.

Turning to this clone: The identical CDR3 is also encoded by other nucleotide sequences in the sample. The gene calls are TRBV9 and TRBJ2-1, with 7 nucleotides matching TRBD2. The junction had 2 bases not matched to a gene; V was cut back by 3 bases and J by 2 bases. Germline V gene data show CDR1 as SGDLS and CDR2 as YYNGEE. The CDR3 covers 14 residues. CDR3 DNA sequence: TGTGCCAGCAGCGCTAGCGGAACCTACAATGAGCAGTTCTTC. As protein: CASSASGTYNEQFF.

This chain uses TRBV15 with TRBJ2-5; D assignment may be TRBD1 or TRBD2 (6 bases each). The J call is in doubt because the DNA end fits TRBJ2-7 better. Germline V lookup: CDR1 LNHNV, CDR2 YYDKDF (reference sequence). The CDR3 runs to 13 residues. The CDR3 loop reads CATSTRRGNEQYF. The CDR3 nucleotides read TGTGCCACCAGCACCCGGAGGGGGAACGAGCAGTACTTC.

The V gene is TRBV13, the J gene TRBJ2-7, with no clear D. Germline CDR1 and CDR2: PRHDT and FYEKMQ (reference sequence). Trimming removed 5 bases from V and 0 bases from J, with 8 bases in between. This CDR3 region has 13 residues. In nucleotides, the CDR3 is TGTGCCAGCAGCCCCAAGGCCTCCTACGAGCAGTACTTC. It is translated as CASSPKASYEQYF.

The CDR3, as DNA: TGTGCCAGCAGCTTTACACTGAACACTGAAGCTTTCTTT. It specifies CASSFTLNTEAFF. The chain has TRBV7-8 and TRBJ1-1; D unclear. The CDR3 totals 13 residues. Deletions cut 3 bases from V and 0 bases from J, with 5 bases between. Germline values: CDR1 SGHVS, CDR2 FQNEAQ. The full variable domain, with the rest looked up from reference TRBV7-8 and TRBJ1-1, is GAGVSQSPRYKVAKRGQDVALRCDPISGHVSLFWYQQALGQGPEFLTYFQNEAQLDKSGLPSDRFFAERPEGSVSTLKIQRTQQEDSAVYLCASSFTLNTEAFFGQGTRLTVV.

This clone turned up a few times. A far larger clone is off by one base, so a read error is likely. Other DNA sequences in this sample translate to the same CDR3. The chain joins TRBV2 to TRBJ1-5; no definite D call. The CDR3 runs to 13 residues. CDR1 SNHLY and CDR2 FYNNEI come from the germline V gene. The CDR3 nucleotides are TGTGCCAGCAGTGACATTAGCAATCAGCCTCAGCATTTT. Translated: CASSDISNQPQHF.

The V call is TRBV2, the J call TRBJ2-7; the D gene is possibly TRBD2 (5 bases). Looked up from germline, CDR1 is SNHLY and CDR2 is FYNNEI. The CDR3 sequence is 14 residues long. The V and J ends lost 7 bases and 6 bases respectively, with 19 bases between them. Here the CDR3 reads CASTEWGDVREQYF. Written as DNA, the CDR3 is TGTGCCAGCACCGAGTGGGGAGACGTTCGCGAGCAGTACTTC.

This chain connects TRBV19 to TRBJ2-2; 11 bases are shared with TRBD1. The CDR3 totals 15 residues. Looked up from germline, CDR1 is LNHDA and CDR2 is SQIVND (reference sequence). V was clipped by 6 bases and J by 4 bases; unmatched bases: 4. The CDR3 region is CASSAGTGGTGELFF. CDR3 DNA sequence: TGTGCCAGTAGCGCCGGGACAGGGGGCACCGGGGAGCTGTTTTTT.

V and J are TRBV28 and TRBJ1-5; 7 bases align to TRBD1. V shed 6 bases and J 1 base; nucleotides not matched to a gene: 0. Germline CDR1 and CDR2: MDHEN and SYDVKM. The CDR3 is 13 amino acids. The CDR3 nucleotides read TGTGCCAGCAGGACAGGGAGCAATCAGCCCCAGCATTTT. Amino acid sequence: CASRTGSNQPQHF.

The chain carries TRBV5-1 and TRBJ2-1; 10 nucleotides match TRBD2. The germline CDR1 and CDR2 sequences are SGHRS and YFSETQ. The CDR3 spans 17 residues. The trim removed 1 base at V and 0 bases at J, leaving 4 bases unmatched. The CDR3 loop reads CASSLRPSGGSYNEQFF. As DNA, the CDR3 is TGCGCCAGCAGCTTGAGGCCTAGCGGGGGCTCCTACAATGAGCAGTTCTTC.

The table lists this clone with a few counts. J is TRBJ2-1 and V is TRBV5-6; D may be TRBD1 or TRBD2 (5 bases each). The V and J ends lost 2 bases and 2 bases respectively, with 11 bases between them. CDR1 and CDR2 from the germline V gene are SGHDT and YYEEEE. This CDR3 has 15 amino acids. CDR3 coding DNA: TGTGCCAGCAGCTTCCGGGACCCACCCTACAATGAGCAGTTCTTC. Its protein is CASSFRDPPYNEQFF.

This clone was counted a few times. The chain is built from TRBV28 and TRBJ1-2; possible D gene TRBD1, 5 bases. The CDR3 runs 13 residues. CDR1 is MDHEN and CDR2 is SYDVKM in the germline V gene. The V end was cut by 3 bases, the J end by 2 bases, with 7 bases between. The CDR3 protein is CASSLSGNYGYTF. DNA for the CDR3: TGTGCCAGCAGTTTGTCAGGGAACTATGGCTACACCTTC.